The 17 T cell receptor beta chains in this list originate from one sample, sequenced in a study of blood T cell repertoires in COVID-19 (dated by TCRdb to 2020 to 2021). Libraries were made using the immunoSEQ multiplex PCR assay. TCRdb retrieved this table from immuneACCESS and kept in-frame rearrangements only. Not all clones are present; in checked studies, unresolved V genes account for under half, and no reason is known for the remainder. This sample lists 120,000 or so clones; about 88% were detected once. Clones ranked in the top ten supply roughly 5% of the sample. Sequencing input: peripheral blood. These receptors originate from a man in his 60s with COVID-19, enrolled during active disease.

This clone was observed once. The chain is built from TRBV5-6 and TRBJ2-3; 7 bases agree with TRBD2. The CDR3 consists of 16 residues. The germline gives CDR1 SGHDT, CDR2 YYEEEE. V was clipped by 0 bases and J by 3 bases; unmatched bases: 7. The chain's CDR3 is CASSLVPGGGTDTQYF. The CDR3 DNA sequence: TGTGCCAGCAGCTTGGTTCCGGGGGGAGGAACAGATACGCAGTATTTT.

V usage is TRBV4-1 and J usage is TRBJ2-3; TRBD2 agrees at 9 bases. The CDR3 runs to 15 residues. J lost 6 bases, V lost 4 bases, and 8 bases had no gene match. CDR1 MGHRA and CDR2 YSYEKL come from the germline V gene. CDR3 DNA: TGCGCCAGCAGCCTTCTAGCGGGACAGAGGGATACGCAGTATTTT. Translation gives CASSLLAGQRDTQYF.

This clone was found a few times. This sequence joins TRBV5-1 and TRBJ1-4; D is ambiguous. This CDR3 contains 14 residues. V dropped 2 bases and J dropped 0 bases, with 5 bases sitting between them. Germline loops: CDR1 SGHRS, CDR2 YFSETQ. The CDR3 DNA sequence: TGCGCCAGCAGCTTACAATCAACTAATGAAAAACTGTTTTTT. Encoded protein: CASSLQSTNEKLFF.

This chain connects TRBV2 to TRBJ1-5; D not certain. This CDR3 has 12 residues. Germline V gene lookup returns CDR1 SNHLY and CDR2 FYNNEI. Deletions cut 5 bases from V and 16 bases from J, with 18 bases between. The CDR3 DNA reads as TGTGCCAGCAGTTCAGACGGAGGATTAACCCATTTT. Its protein is CASSSDGGLTHF. Full variable domain (remainder filled in from reference TRBV2 and TRBJ1-5): EPEVTQTPSHQVTQMGQEVILRCVPISNHLYFYWYRQILGQKVEFLVSFYNNEISEKSEIFDDQFSVERPDGSNFTLKIRSTKLEDSAMYFCASSSDGGLTHFGDGTRLSIL.

The chain has TRBV27 and TRBJ2-1, with TRBD2 matching over 8 bases. This CDR3 comprises 12 residues. Trimming cost V 8 bases and J 6 bases; bases outside gene matches: 3. CDR1 MNHEY and CDR2 SMNVEV come from the germline V gene (reference sequence). The CDR3 DNA reads as TGTGCCAGCGGACTAGCCAGCAATGAGCAGTTCTTC. The encoded protein is CASGLASNEQFF.

The CDR3 DNA follows: TGTGCCAGCAGCAAAGAAAGAAGCCGTTGGAACACTGAAGCTTTCTTT. It encodes CASSKERSRWNTEAFF. This chain joins TRBV11-2 and TRBJ1-1; D not resolved. The CDR3 runs to 16 residues. Trimming removed 5 bases from V and 1 base from J, with 17 bases in between. CDR1 is SGHAT and CDR2 is FQNNGV in the germline V gene.

The V call is TRBV7-9, the J call TRBJ2-7, with D possibly being TRBD2 (5 bases). Deletions cut 5 bases from V and 12 bases from J, with 17 bases between. The CDR3 spans 12 residues. Germline loops: CDR1 SEHNR, CDR2 FQNEAQ (reference sequence). The CDR3 is CASSPEGRDSYF. The CDR3 DNA sequence: TGTGCCAGCAGCCCTGAGGGCCGGGATTCGTACTTC. The full variable domain, completed using reference TRBV7-9 and TRBJ2-7, is DTGVSQNPRHKITKRGQNVTFRCDPISEHNRLYWYRQTLGQGPEFLTYFQNEAQLEKSRLLSDRFSAERPKGSFSTLEIQRTEQGDSAMYLCASSPEGRDSYFGPGTRLTVT.

The V and J genes are TRBV11-3 and TRBJ1-4; D is ambiguous. CDR3 length: 14 amino acids. Between the trimmed V and J ends, which lost 3 bases and 7 bases, there was a span of 12 bases. Germline V CDR1 and CDR2: SGHNT, YENEEA. Here the CDR3 reads CASSFSPAGEKLFF. The DNA for the CDR3 is TGTGCCAGCAGCTTCTCCCCGGCGGGTGAAAAACTGTTTTTT.

This clone was recorded only once. The chain is built from TRBV30 and TRBJ1-1; 8 nucleotides line up with TRBD1. This CDR3 is built from 15 residues. V lost 4 bases, J lost 2 bases, and 9 bases stayed unmatched. The germline gives CDR1 GTSNPN, CDR2 SVGIG (reference sequence). The chain's CDR3 is CAWNRDRGGNTEAFF. The CDR3 DNA reads TGTGCCTGGAACCGAGACAGGGGAGGTAACACTGAAGCTTTCTTT.

The chain carries TRBV4-1 and TRBJ2-1; 8 bases align to TRBD2. This CDR3 has 18 amino acids. Germline loops: CDR1 MGHRA, CDR2 YSYEKL. The J segment lost 10 bases and the V segment lost 1 base, leaving 18 bases of the junction unmatched. The CDR3 sequence is CASSQGVGPGTSKGEQFF. DNA of the CDR3: TGCGCCAGCAGCCAAGGGGTCGGACCCGGGACTAGTAAAGGGGAGCAGTTCTTC.

Only one count was recorded for this clone. The CDR3: CASSPGQLSYEQYF. The CDR3 nucleotides read TGTGCCAGCAGCCCGGGACAGCTCTCCTACGAGCAGTACTTC. This chain links TRBV6-5 with TRBJ2-7; TRBD1 agrees at 7 bases. Losses at the gene ends were 6 bases for V and 0 bases for J; bases not matched to a gene: 5. The germline V gene has CDR1 MNHEY and CDR2 SVGAGI. CDR3 length equals 14 residues.

This chain uses TRBV30 with TRBJ1-2; 9 bases are a match to TRBD1. This CDR3 spans 13 amino acids. Germline CDR1 reads GTSNPN; CDR2 reads SVGIG (reference sequence). V was clipped by 3 bases and J by 8 bases; unmatched bases: 7. CDR3 in DNA: TGTGCCTGGAGAGGGACAGGGACGGGGGGCTACACCTTC. Its translation: CAWRGTGTGGYTF.

The rearrangement uses TRBV7-9 and TRBJ1-2; weak D call: TRBD1 (5 bases). Looked up from germline, CDR1 is SEHNR and CDR2 is FQNEAQ (reference sequence). The CDR3 runs 14 residues. The V gene lost 6 bases and the J gene lost 6 bases, with 17 bases spanning the gap. The CDR3 DNA follows: TGTGCCAGCAGGTGGGGTCGGGGGGACGATGGCTACACCTTC. Its translation: CASRWGRGDDGYTF.

This chain connects TRBV28 to TRBJ1-6; D ambiguous. The germline V and J ends were trimmed by 6 bases and 3 bases, with 9 bases remaining between them. CDR1 MDHEN and CDR2 SYDVKM come from the germline V gene. The length of the CDR3 is 14 residues. The CDR3 region has the DNA TGTGCCAGCAGGATTCAGGTCTATAATTCACCCCTCCACTTT. Protein: CASRIQVYNSPLHF.

This sequence joins TRBV6-5 and TRBJ2-2; 9 bases are shared with TRBD1. Germline V gene data show CDR1 as MNHEY and CDR2 as SVGAGI. Losses at the gene ends were 5 bases for V and 7 bases for J; bases not matched to a gene: 8. The CDR3 covers 15 residues. CDR3 DNA sequence: TGTGCCAGCAGTACGACAGGGGGAAGAGTCGGGGAGCTGTTTTTT. Translated, it gives CASSTTGGRVGELFF.

Comments on this clone: Other nucleotide sequences in the sample specify the same CDR3. The chain combines TRBV3-1 (or the pseudogene TRBV3-2) with TRBJ1-1; TRBD1 might be the D (5 bases). Germline loops: CDR1 LGHDT, CDR2 YNNKEL (reference sequence). V dropped 1 base and J dropped 3 bases, with 9 bases sitting between them. The CDR3 loop spans 14 amino acids. The DNA for the CDR3 is TGTGCCAGCAGCCAAGGACCGGGGGACACTGAAGCTTTCTTT. Protein sequence: CASSQGPGDTEAFF.

This clone was seen a few times. This chain links TRBV19 with TRBJ1-4; the match to TRBD1 covers 7 bases. The length of the CDR3 is 14 residues. Germline CDR1 and CDR2: LNHDA and SQIVND (reference sequence). Trimming cost V 7 bases and J 6 bases; bases outside gene matches: 8. CDR3 nucleotide sequence: TGTGCCAGTACTCCCGACAGGGTCGATGAAAAACTGTTTTTT. Translated, it gives CASTPDRVDEKLFF.